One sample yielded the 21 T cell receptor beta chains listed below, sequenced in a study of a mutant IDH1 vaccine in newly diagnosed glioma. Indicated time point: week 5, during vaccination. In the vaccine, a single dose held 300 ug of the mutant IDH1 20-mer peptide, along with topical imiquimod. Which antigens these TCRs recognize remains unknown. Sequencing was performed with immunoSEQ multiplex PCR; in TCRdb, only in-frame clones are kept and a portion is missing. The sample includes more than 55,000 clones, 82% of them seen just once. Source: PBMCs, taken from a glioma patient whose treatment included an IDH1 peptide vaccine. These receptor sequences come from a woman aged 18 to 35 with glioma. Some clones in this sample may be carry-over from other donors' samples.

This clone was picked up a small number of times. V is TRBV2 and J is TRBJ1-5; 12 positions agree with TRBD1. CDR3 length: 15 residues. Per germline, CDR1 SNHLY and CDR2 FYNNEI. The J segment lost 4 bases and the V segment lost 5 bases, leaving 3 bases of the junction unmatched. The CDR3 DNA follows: TGTGCCAGCAGTTTGGGACAGGGGGCGAATCAGCCCCAGCATTTT. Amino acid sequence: CASSLGQGANQPQHF.

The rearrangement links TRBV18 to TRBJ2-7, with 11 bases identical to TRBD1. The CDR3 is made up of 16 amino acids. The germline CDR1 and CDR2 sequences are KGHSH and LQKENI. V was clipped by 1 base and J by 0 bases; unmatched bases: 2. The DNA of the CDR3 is TGTGCCAGCTCACCACTGGGACAGGGGGGCTCCTACGAGCAGTACTTC. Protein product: CASSPLGQGGSYEQYF.

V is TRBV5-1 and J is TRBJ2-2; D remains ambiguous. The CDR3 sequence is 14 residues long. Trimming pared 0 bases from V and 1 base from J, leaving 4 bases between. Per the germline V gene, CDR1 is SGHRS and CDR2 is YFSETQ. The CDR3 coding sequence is TGCGCCAGCAGCTTGGCCCTGAACACCGGGGAGCTGTTTTTT. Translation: CASSLALNTGELFF.

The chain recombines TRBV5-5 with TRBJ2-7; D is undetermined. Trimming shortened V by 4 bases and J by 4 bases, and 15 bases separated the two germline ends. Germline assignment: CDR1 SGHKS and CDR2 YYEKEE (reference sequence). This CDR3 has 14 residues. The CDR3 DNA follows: TGTGCCAGCAGCGTTCTCGGGCAGGTTTACGAGCAGTACTTC. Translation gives CASSVLGQVYEQYF.

CDR3 DNA: TGCGCCAGCAGCCCGACAGGGCCCTCCTACGAGCAGTACTTC. The encoded protein is CASSPTGPSYEQYF. The chain uses TRBV4-3 and TRBJ2-7, with 7 bases fitting TRBD1. The CDR3 length is 14 residues. Losses at the gene ends were 4 bases for V and 0 bases for J; bases not matched to a gene: 3. In germline, CDR1 is LGHNA, CDR2 YSLEER.

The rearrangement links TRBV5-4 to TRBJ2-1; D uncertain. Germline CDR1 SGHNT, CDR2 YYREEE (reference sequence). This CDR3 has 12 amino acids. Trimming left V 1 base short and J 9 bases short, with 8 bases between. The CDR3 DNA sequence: TGTGCCAGCAGCTTGATGGAGAGTGAGCAGTTCTTC. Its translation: CASSLMESEQFF.

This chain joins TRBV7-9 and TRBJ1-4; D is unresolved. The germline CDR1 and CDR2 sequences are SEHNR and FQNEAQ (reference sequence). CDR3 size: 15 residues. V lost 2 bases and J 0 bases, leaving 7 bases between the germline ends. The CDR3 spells CASSLWSATNEKLFF. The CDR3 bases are TGTGCCAGCAGCTTATGGAGTGCAACTAATGAAAAACTGTTTTTT.

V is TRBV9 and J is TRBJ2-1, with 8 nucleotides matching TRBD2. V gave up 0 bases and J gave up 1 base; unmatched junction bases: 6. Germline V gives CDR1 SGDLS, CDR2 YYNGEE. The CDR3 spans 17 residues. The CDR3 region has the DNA TGTGCCAGCAGCGTAGGTCGGGAGGGGGGGTCCTACAATGAGCAGTTCTTC. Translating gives CASSVGREGGSYNEQFF.

The DNA of the CDR3 is TGTGCCACCAGCATCGGATCTGGGGCCAACGTCCTGACTTTC. Translation gives CATSIGSGANVLTF. The chain carries TRBV15 and TRBJ2-6; D uncertain. Between the trimmed V and J ends, which lost 4 bases and 1 base, there was a span of 5 bases. The CDR3 runs to 14 residues. Germline CDR1 is LNHNV and CDR2 is YYDKDF (reference sequence). Based on the CDR3 plus reference TRBV15 and TRBJ2-6, the full variable domain is DAMVIQNPRYQVTQFGKPVTLSCSQTLNHNVMYWYQQKSSQAPKLLFHYYDKDFNNEADTPDNFQSRRPNTSFCFLDIRSPGLGDTAMYLCATSIGSGANVLTFGAGSRLTVL.

The DNA for the CDR3 is TGCGCCAGCAGCCAGGACCCAGGCCAAGAGACCCAGTACTTC. Translated: CASSQDPGQETQYF. The V gene is TRBV5-1, the J gene TRBJ2-5; no clear D. The CDR3 has 14 residues. Germline V gene sequence: CDR1 SGHRS, CDR2 YFSETQ. V dropped 4 bases and J dropped 1 base, with 11 bases sitting between them. The whole variable domain, remainder taken from reference TRBV5-1 and TRBJ2-5, is KAGVTQTPRYLIKTRGQQVTLSCSPISGHRSVSWYQQTPGQGLQFLFEYFSETQRNKGNFPGRFSGRQFSNSRSEMNVSTLELGDSALYLCASSQDPGQETQYFGPGTRLLVL.

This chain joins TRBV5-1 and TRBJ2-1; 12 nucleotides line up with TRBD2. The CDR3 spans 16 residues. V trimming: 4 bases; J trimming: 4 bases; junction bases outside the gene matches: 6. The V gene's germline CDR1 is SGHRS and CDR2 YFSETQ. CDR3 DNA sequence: TGCGCCAGCAGCCCTCTAGCGGGAGGGCGTTACAATGAGCAGTTCTTC. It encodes CASSPLAGGRYNEQFF.

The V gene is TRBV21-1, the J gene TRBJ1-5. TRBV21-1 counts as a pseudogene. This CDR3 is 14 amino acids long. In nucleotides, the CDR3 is TGTGCCAGCTTCCGAGGGGGGGGAACTCAGCCCCAGCATTTT. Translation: CASFRGGGTQPQHF.

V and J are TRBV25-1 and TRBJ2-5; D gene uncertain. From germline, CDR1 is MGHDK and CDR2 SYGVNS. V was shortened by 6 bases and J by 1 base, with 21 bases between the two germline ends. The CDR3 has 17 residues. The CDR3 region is CASSSPLFASPQETQYF. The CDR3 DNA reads TGTGCCAGCAGCTCACCCCTATTTGCTAGTCCCCAAGAGACCCAGTACTTC.

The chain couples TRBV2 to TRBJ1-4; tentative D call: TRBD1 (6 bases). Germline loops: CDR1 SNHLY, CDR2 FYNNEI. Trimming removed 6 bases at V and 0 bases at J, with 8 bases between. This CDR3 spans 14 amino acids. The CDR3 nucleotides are TGTGCCAGCAGGCGACAGGCAACTAATGAAAAACTGTTTTTT. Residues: CASRRQATNEKLFF. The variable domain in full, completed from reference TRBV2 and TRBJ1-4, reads EPEVTQTPSHQVTQMGQEVILRCVPISNHLYFYWYRQILGQKVEFLVSFYNNEISEKSEIFDDQFSVERPDGSNFTLKIRSTKLEDSAMYFCASRRQATNEKLFFGSGTQLSVL.

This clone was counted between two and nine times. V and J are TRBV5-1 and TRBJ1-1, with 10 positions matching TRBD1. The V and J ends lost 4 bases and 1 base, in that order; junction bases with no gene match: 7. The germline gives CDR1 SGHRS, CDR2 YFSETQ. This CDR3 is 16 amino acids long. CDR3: CASSGGTGAWNTEAFF. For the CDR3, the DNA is TGCGCCAGCAGCGGGGGGACAGGGGCTTGGAACACTGAAGCTTTCTTT.

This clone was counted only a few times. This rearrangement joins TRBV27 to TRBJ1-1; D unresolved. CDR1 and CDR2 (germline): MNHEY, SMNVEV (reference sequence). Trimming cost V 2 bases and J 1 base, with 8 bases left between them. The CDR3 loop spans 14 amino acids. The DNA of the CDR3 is TGTGCCAGCAGTTTACGCCGGGCGAACACTGAAGCTTTCTTT. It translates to CASSLRRANTEAFF.

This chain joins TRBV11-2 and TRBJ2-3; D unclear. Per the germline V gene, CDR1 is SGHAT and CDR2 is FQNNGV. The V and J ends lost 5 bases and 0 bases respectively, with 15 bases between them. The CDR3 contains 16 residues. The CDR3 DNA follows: TGTGCCAGCAGCAAAGGGCGGCAGTCTAGCACAGATACGCAGTATTTT. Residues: CASSKGRQSSTDTQYF.

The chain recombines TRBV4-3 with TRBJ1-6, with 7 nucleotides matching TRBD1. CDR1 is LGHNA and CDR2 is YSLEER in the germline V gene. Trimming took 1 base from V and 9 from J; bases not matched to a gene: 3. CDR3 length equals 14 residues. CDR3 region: CASSQATGASPLHF. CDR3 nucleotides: TGCGCCAGCAGCCAAGCAACAGGGGCTTCACCCCTCCACTTT.

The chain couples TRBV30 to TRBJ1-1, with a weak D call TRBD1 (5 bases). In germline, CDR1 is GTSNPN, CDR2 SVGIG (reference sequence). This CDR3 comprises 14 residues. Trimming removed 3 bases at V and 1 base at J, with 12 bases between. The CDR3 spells CAWSKGTRNTEAFF. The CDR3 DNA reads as TGTGCCTGGAGCAAGGGGACGAGGAACACTGAAGCTTTCTTT. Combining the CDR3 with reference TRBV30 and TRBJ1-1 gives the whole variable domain SQTIHQWPATLVQPVGSPLSLECTVEGTSNPNLYWYRQAAGRGLQLLFYSVGIGQISSEVPQNLSASRPQDRQFILSSKKLLLSDSGFYLCAWSKGTRNTEAFFGQGTRLTVV.

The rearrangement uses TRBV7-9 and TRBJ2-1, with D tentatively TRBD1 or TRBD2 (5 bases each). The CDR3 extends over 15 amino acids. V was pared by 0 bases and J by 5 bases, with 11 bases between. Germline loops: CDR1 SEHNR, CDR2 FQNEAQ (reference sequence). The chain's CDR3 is CASSLALGENNEQFF. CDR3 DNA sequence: TGTGCCAGCAGCTTAGCACTAGGGGAGAACAATGAGCAGTTCTTC.

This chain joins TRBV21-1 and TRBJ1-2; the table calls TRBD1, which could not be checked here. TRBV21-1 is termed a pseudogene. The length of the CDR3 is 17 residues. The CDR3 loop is CASSPGPVSGTGTGYTF. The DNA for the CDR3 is TGTGCCAGCAGCCCCGGACCAGTTTCCGGGACAGGGACCGGCTACACCTTC.